Listed below are T cell receptor beta chains from one sample, sequenced in a study of blood T cells in healthy people across ages. One entry per CDR3 protein results from TCRdb running MiXCR on the 5' RACE reads. The profile shows about 570,000 distinct CDR3 sequences, over 25% of them singletons. These same data were also listed under a study on T cells of mothers and their children.

Source material: blood. These receptor sequences come from a boy between 2 and 10 years old in good health. Both conserved end residues are part of each CDR3. Each record gives: V gene, J gene, D gene, clone size, CDR3 protein, CDR3 DNA. D genes are given only for firm matches. Clone size is shown for a subset of rows, as once, few, many or a class of expanded clone.

>TRBV12-3/TRBV12-4|TRBJ2-1|-|-
CASSLVPQASNEQFF
TGTGCCAGCAGTTTAGTCCCCCAGGCCTCCAATGAGCAGTTCTTC
>TRBV27|TRBJ2-3|-|few
CASSPGRPKATQYF
TGTGCCAGCAGCCCCGGGCGGCCCAAGGCTACGCAGTATTTT
>TRBV10-3|TRBJ2-6|-|many
CAISVGGAQSGANVLTF
TGTGCCATCAGTGTAGGGGGAGCTCAGTCTGGGGCCAACGTCCTGACTTTC
>TRBV20-1|TRBJ2-3|TRBD1|-
CSARSYRTGKSGTQYF
TGCAGTGCTAGAAGCTACCGGACAGGGAAGTCAGGTACGCAGTATTTT
>TRBV24-1|TRBJ1-4|TRBD1|-
CATSVRHRGGREKLFF
TGTGCCACCAGTGTTCGACACAGGGGAGGAAGGGAAAAACTGTTTTTT
>TRBV12-3/TRBV12-4|TRBJ2-1|-|few
CASSSGVGEQFF
TGTGCCAGCAGTTCGGGTGTAGGTGAGCAGTTCTTC
>TRBV5-6|TRBJ2-6|-|-
CASSLSQVSSGANVLTF
TGTGCCAGCAGCTTGAGTCAGGTGTCCTCTGGGGCCAACGTCCTGACTTTC
>TRBV6-5|TRBJ2-1|TRBD2|few
CASSYSLAGYIPNNEQFF
TGTGCCAGCAGTTACTCATTAGCGGGCTATATACCGAACAATGAGCAGTTCTTC
>TRBV2|TRBJ2-5|-|-
CASSVTDQETQYF
TGTGCCAGCAGTGTGACAGACCAAGAGACCCAGTACTTC
>TRBV9|TRBJ2-5|TRBD2|-
CASSVASGRGETQYF
TGTGCCAGCAGCGTAGCTAGCGGGAGGGGAGAGACCCAGTACTTC
>TRBV29-1|TRBJ1-1|-|few
CSVEQQGYTEAFF
TGCAGCGTTGAACAGCAGGGTTACACTGAAGCTTTCTTT
>TRBV6-1|TRBJ2-1|TRBD2|-
CASSRSSGPLGQFF
TGTGCCAGCAGTAGGTCTAGCGGGCCCCTGGGGCAGTTCTTC
>TRBV10-3|TRBJ2-3|-|few
CAISERQIGPPTDTQYF
TGTGCCATCAGTGAACGACAGATCGGTCCCCCCACAGATACGCAGTATTTT
>TRBV20-1|TRBJ2-7|-|-
CSASGSTVGEQYF
TGCAGTGCTAGCGGGAGTACGGTCGGCGAGCAGTACTTC
>TRBV7-9|TRBJ2-6|TRBD1|-
CASSSDRVRANVLTF
TGTGCCAGCAGCTCGGACAGGGTTCGGGCCAACGTCCTGACTTTC
>TRBV28|TRBJ1-4|-|-
CASSFYLQGDEKLFF
TGTGCCAGCAGTTTCTACCTACAGGGCGATGAAAAACTGTTTTTT
>TRBV7-7|TRBJ2-1|TRBD2|few
CASSLLAVPNEQFF
TGTGCCAGCAGCTTACTAGCGGTCCCGAATGAGCAGTTCTTC
>TRBV12-3/TRBV12-4|TRBJ1-1|-|-
CASSLAAGAEAFF
TGTGCCAGCAGTTTAGCAGCAGGGGCTGAAGCTTTCTTT